This TCR beta chain was identified during a study of T cell repertoires in cytomegalovirus infection. Whole-study context: Researchers turned to recently identified HLA-C-restricted CMV epitopes as well as well-studied HLA-B-restricted ones. It can be stated that public TCR beta signatures indicated CMV infection as well as a matching HLA type.

TCRdb re-analysed the reads in MiXCR, keeping a single row per CDR3 protein. Of tens of thousands of distinct CDR3 sequences in the sample, roughly 20% were seen once. Germline assignment: CDR1 SGHKS and CDR2 YYEKEE (reference sequence). This CDR3 is 15 amino acids long. A note on this clonotype: The target antigen is unknown. At one end the junction does not follow the germline gene, possibly because of a read error.

Study-wide findings and caveats: The cumulative frequency of public TCR beta families identified carriers of CMV plus the relevant HLA. HLA-C-restricted TCR beta clonotypes specific for CMV led the ex vivo response.

The sequenced sample was CD8+ T cells from cultured PBMCs, obtained from culture after CMV antigen stimulation. The chain couples TRBV5-5 to TRBJ1-5; 7 bases agree with TRBD1. The clonotype originates from a human donor in good health (CMV status not recorded). Some clones in this sample may be carry-over from other donors' samples. CDR3 nucleotides: TGTGCCAGCAGCCCCGGGACAGTGAGCATTCAGCCCCAGCATTTT. It specifies CASSPGTVSIQPQHF.